The rows below give T cell receptor beta chains drawn from one sample of a study of early T cells in non-severe SARS-CoV-2 infection. MiXCR, applied by TCRdb to the 5' RACE reads, yields one record per CDR3 protein. This repertoire shows fewer than 100,000 distinct CDR3 sequences, approximately 9.1% found once; its top ten account for more than 4.5%. The sequencing input was whole blood. The receptor set was obtained from an adult who was a healthcare worker with PCR-confirmed SARS-CoV-2 infection or an uninfected control (not recorded which). Both conserved end residues are part of each CDR3.

V gene: TRBV12-5
J gene: TRBJ1-3
CDR3 protein: CASGLGDRGSSWRDF

V gene: TRBV28
J gene: TRBJ2-7
CDR3 protein: CASRGDRQVAYEQYF

V gene: TRBV20-1
J gene: TRBJ2-7
CDR3 protein: CSASSDSGVWEQYF

V gene: TRBV20-1
J gene: TRBJ1-2
CDR3 protein: CSAESTGANGYTF

V gene: TRBV5-6
J gene: TRBJ1-2
CDR3 protein: CASSSPGRANYGYTF

V gene: TRBV7-9
J gene: TRBJ2-1
CDR3 protein: CASSARGAGGEQFF

V gene: TRBV7-8
J gene: TRBJ2-3
CDR3 protein: CASSLMSGTSKDTQYF

V gene: TRBV20-1
J gene: TRBJ1-5
CDR3 protein: CSARGLDSYQPQHF

V gene: TRBV7-6
J gene: TRBJ2-3
CDR3 protein: CASSSEDRGSTDTQYF

V gene: TRBV3-1
J gene: TRBJ1-1
CDR3 protein: CASSQDLKNTEAFF

V gene: TRBV2
J gene: TRBJ2-2
CDR3 protein: CASRSDSPGELFF

V gene: TRBV12-3/TRBV12-4
J gene: TRBJ2-7
CDR3 protein: CASRARSGLLDEQYF

V gene: TRBV29-1
J gene: TRBJ2-6
CDR3 protein: CSVEGAGANVLTF

V gene: TRBV27
J gene: TRBJ2-3
CDR3 protein: CASHTSGRASTDTQYF

V gene: TRBV20-1
J gene: TRBJ2-1
CDR3 protein: CSATPPGGHNEQFF

V gene: TRBV6-6
J gene: TRBJ2-7
CDR3 protein: CASRNWASGPYEQYF

V gene: TRBV5-1
J gene: TRBJ2-7
CDR3 protein: CASSPNWGQTYEQYF

V gene: TRBV5-1
J gene: TRBJ2-1
CDR3 protein: CASSLGNEQFF

V gene: TRBV2
J gene: TRBJ2-7
CDR3 protein: CASILRRTGAREQYF

V gene: TRBV10-2
J gene: TRBJ2-4
CDR3 protein: CATGPDQNIQYF

V gene: TRBV9
J gene: TRBJ2-3
CDR3 protein: CASSVGGTDTQYF

V gene: TRBV11-2
J gene: TRBJ2-3
CDR3 protein: CASIPYPRSTDTQYF

V gene: TRBV7-7
J gene: TRBJ2-2
CDR3 protein: CASSPSGENTGELFF

V gene: TRBV4-1
J gene: TRBJ2-2
CDR3 protein: CASSSIQRVNTGELFF

V gene: TRBV20-1
J gene: TRBJ2-7
CDR3 protein: CSVPLAGSPYEQYF

V gene: TRBV20-1
J gene: TRBJ2-3
CDR3 protein: CSATVDTQYF

V gene: TRBV7-9
J gene: TRBJ1-2
CDR3 protein: CASSNTGGLDYGYTF

V gene: TRBV10-3
J gene: TRBJ2-4
CDR3 protein: CATRPELAKNIQYF

V gene: TRBV18
J gene: TRBJ2-1
CDR3 protein: CASSPGPGREGSNEQFF

V gene: TRBV18
J gene: TRBJ2-7
CDR3 protein: CASSPDLSEQYF

V gene: TRBV7-2
J gene: TRBJ2-1
CDR3 protein: CASSYQTNNEQFF

V gene: TRBV28
J gene: TRBJ2-7
CDR3 protein: CASKQSSYEQYF

V gene: TRBV27
J gene: TRBJ2-5
CDR3 protein: CASSFYGEETQYF

V gene: TRBV12-3/TRBV12-4
J gene: TRBJ1-1
CDR3 protein: CASSPGQGATEAFF

V gene: TRBV6-6
J gene: TRBJ1-4
CDR3 protein: CASSPVQNEKLFF

V gene: TRBV7-9
J gene: TRBJ1-5
CDR3 protein: CASSPGTGVNQPQHF

V gene: TRBV4-1
J gene: TRBJ2-1
CDR3 protein: CASSPSSGRGNEQFF

V gene: TRBV12-3/TRBV12-4
J gene: TRBJ1-4
CDR3 protein: CASSLGGAEKLFF

V gene: TRBV29-1
J gene: TRBJ2-6
CDR3 protein: CSVGRTGANVLTF

V gene: TRBV20-1
J gene: TRBJ1-1
CDR3 protein: CSARGGQREAFF

V gene: TRBV30
J gene: TRBJ2-7
CDR3 protein: CAWNDRVDDEQYF

V gene: TRBV12-3/TRBV12-4
J gene: TRBJ2-1
CDR3 protein: CASTHTGFSSYNEQFF

V gene: TRBV6-2/TRBV6-3
J gene: TRBJ2-1
CDR3 protein: CASSSDSPGYNEQFF

V gene: TRBV20-1
J gene: TRBJ1-6
CDR3 protein: CSARAGNRDNSPLHF

V gene: TRBV5-1
J gene: TRBJ2-2
CDR3 protein: CASSFRGRELFF

V gene: TRBV2
J gene: TRBJ2-7
CDR3 protein: CASSENGNYEQYF

V gene: TRBV3-1
J gene: TRBJ2-7
CDR3 protein: CASSQESNEQYF

V gene: TRBV10-3
J gene: TRBJ1-6
CDR3 protein: CATTPDRSYGPLHF

V gene: TRBV12-3/TRBV12-4
J gene: TRBJ2-1
CDR3 protein: CASSSTPSGYNEQFF

V gene: TRBV9
J gene: TRBJ2-1
CDR3 protein: CASSESGSQSEQFF

V gene: TRBV9
J gene: TRBJ2-2
CDR3 protein: CASSVQGPGELFF

V gene: TRBV6-4
J gene: TRBJ2-5
CDR3 protein: CASSRTSGRGMETQYF

V gene: TRBV6-1
J gene: TRBJ1-5
CDR3 protein: CASTRGQASNQPQHF

V gene: TRBV19
J gene: TRBJ2-1
CDR3 protein: CASSEIAGDYNEQFF

V gene: TRBV12-3/TRBV12-4
J gene: TRBJ1-1
CDR3 protein: CASSVRGGGEAFF

V gene: TRBV4-1
J gene: TRBJ2-3
CDR3 protein: CASSQEGTTDTQYF

V gene: TRBV28
J gene: TRBJ2-6
CDR3 protein: CASRNGLAHSGANVLTF

V gene: TRBV10-2
J gene: TRBJ1-6
CDR3 protein: CASSESYNSPLHF

V gene: TRBV5-5
J gene: TRBJ2-2
CDR3 protein: CASSPISVGELFF